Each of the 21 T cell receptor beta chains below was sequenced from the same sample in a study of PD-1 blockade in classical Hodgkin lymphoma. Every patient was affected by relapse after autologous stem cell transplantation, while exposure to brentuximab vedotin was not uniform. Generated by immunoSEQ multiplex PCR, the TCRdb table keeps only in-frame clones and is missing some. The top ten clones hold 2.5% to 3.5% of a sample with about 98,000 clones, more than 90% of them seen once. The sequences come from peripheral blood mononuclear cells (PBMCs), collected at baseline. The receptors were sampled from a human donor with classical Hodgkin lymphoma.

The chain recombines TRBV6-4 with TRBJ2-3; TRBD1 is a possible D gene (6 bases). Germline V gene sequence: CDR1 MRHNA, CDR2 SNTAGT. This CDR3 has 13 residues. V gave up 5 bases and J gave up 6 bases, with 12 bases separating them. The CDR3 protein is CASSKRDKDTQYF. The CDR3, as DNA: TGTGCCAGCAGTAAACGGGACAAGGATACGCAGTATTTT.

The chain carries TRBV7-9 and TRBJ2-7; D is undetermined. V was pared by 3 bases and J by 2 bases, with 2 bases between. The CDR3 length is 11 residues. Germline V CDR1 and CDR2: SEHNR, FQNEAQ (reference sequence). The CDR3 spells CASSFTYEQYF. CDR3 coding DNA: TGTGCCAGCAGCTTTACCTACGAGCAGTACTTC.

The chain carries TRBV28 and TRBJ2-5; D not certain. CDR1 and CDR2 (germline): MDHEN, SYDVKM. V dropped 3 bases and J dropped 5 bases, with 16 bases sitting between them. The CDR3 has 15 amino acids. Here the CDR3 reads CASSLGEVRSETQYF. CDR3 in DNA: TGTGCCAGCAGTTTGGGCGAGGTCCGTAGTGAGACCCAGTACTTC.

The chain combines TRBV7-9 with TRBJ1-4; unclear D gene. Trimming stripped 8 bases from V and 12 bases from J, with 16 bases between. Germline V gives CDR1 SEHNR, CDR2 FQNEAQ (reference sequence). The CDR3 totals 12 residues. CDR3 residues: CASLTYLGELFF. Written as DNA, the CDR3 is TGTGCCAGCTTGACATACCTCGGGGAACTGTTTTTT.

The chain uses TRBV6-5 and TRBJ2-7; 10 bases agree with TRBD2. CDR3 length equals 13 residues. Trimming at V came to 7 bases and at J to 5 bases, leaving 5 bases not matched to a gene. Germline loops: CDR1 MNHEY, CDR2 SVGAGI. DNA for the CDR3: TGTGCCAGCAAGGGGCTAGCGGGAGACGAGCAGTACTTC. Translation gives CASKGLAGDEQYF.

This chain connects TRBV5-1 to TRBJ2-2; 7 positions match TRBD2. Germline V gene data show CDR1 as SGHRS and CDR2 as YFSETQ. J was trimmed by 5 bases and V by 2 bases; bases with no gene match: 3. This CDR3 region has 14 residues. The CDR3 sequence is CASSFSSGTGELFF. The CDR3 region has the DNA TGCGCCAGCAGCTTCTCTAGCGGTACCGGGGAGCTGTTTTTT.

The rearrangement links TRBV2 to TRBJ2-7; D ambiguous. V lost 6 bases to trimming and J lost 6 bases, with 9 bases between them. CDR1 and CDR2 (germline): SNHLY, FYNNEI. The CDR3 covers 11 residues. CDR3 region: CASSANIEQYF. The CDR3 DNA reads TGTGCCAGCAGCGCAAACATCGAGCAGTACTTC.

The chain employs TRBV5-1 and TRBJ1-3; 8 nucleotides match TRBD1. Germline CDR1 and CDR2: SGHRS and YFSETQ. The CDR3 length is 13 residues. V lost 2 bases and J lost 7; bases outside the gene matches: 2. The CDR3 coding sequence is TGCGCCAGCAGCTTAACAGGGGGGAACACCATATATTTT. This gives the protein CASSLTGGNTIYF.

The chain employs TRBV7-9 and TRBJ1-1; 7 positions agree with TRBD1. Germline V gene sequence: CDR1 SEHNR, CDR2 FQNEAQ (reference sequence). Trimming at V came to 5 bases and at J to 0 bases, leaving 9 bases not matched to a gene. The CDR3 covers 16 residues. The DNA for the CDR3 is TGTGCCAGCAGCCTACCGACAGGGCCAATGAACACTGAAGCTTTCTTT. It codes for CASSLPTGPMNTEAFF.

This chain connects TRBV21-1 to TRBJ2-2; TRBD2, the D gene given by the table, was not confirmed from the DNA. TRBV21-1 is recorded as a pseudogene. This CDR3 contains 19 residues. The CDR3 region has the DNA TGTGCCAGCAGCAAAGGAGTAGCGCTCCTAGACCCGAACACCGGGGAGCTGTTTTTT. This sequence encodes CASSKGVALLDPNTGELFF.

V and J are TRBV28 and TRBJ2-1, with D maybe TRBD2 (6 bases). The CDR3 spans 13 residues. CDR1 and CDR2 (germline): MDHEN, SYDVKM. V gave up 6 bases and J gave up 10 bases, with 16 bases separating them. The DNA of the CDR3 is TGTGCCAGCAGCTCGGGCGGGGTCGGGGAGCAGTTCTTC. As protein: CASSSGGVGEQFF. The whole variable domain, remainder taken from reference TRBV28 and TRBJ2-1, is DVKVTQSSRYLVKRTGEKVFLECVQDMDHENMFWYRQDPGLGLRLIYFSYDVKMKEKGDIPEGYSVSREKKERFSLILESASTNQTSMYLCASSSGGVGEQFFGPGTRLTVL.

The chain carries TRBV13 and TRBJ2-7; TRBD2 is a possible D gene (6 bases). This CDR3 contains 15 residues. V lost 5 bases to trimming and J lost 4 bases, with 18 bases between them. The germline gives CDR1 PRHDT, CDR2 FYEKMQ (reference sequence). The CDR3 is CASSRRGPRGYEQYF. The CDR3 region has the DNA TGTGCCAGCAGCCGGAGGGGACCCCGGGGGTACGAGCAGTACTTC.

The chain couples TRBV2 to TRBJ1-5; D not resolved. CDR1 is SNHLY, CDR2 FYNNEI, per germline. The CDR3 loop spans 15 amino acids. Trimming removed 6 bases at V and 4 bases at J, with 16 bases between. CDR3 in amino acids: CASSKRARTNQPQHF. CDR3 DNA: TGTGCCAGCAGCAAGAGGGCTCGAACAAATCAGCCCCAGCATTTT.

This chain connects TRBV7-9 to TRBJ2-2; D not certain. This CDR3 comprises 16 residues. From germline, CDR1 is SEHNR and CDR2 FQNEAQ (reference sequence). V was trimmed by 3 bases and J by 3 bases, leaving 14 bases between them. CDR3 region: CASSLRRTRHTGELFF. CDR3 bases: TGTGCCAGCAGCTTGAGGCGGACGCGCCACACCGGGGAGCTGTTTTTT.

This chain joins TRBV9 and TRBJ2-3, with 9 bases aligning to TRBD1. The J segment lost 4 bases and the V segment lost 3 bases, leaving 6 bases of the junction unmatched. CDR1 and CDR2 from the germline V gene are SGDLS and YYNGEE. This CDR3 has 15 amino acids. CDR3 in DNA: TGTGCCAGCAGCGCCCGGACAGGGGTCCCAGATACGCAGTATTTT. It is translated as CASSARTGVPDTQYF.

CDR3 amino acids: CASTFGTSGRNEQFF. The CDR3 coding sequence is TGTGCCAGCACCTTCGGGACTAGCGGGAGGAATGAGCAGTTCTTC. J is TRBJ2-1 and V is TRBV27; TRBD2 aligns across 15 bases. Trimming removed 7 bases from V and 7 bases from J; junction bases left unmatched: 5. CDR1 is MNHEY and CDR2 is SMNVEV in the germline V gene (reference sequence). This CDR3 is built from 15 residues.

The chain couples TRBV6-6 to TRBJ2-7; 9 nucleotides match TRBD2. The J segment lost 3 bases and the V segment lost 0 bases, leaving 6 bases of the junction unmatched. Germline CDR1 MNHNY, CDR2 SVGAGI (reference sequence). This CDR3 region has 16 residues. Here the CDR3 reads CASSYSASGANYEQYF. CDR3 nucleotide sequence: TGTGCCAGCAGTTACTCGGCTAGCGGGGCAAACTACGAGCAGTACTTC.

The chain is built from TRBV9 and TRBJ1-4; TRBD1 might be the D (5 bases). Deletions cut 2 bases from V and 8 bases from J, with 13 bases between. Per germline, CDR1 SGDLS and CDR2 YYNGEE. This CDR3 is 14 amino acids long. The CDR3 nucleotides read TGTGCCAGCAGCGTTCATGGGGGAGGCGAAAAACTGTTTTTT. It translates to CASSVHGGGEKLFF.

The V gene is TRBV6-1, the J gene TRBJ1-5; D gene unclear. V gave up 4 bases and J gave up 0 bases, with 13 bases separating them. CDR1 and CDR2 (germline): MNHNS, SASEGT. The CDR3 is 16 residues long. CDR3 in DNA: TGTGCCAGCAGTGTAAACAGCAGATATAGCAATCAGCCCCAGCATTTT. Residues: CASSVNSRYSNQPQHF.

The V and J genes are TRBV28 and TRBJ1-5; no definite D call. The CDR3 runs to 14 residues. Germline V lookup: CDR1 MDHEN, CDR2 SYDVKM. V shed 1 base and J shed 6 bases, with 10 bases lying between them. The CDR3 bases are TGTGCCAGCAGTTTATTGTGGGGAGCTCAGCCCCAGCATTTT. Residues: CASSLLWGAQPQHF.

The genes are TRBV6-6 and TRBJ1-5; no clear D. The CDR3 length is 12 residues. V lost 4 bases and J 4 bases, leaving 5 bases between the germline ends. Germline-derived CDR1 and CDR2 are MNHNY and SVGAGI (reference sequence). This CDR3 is CASSSRNQPQHF. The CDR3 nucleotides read TGTGCCAGCAGTTCCAGGAATCAGCCCCAGCATTTT.